The rows below give T cell receptor beta chains drawn from one sample of a study of T cell responses to AZD1222 COVID-19 vaccine. Sequencing used immunoSEQ multiplex PCR; TCRdb keeps in-frame clones, though not all of them. The table shows some 80,000 clones, with about 74% occurring only once. The specimen was peripheral blood, collected 28 days after the second dose of the MenACWY control vaccine. These receptors all come from an adult who received the MenACWY meningococcal vaccine as a control. Each CDR3 is given with its conserved first and last residue. The D gene is left open where the match is weak. Clone size is given for some rows only: seen once, a few or many times, or a class if the clone is expanded.

d_call | j_call | clone_size | v_call | cdr3_aa | cdr3_nt
NA | TRBJ2-1 | NA | TRBV7-9 | CASSLKGIGINEQFF | TGTGCCAGCAGCTTGAAAGGTATCGGTATTAATGAGCAGTTCTTC
NA | TRBJ1-2 | NA | TRBV19 | CASSIDSGPKTRGYTF | TGTGCCAGTAGTATAGATTCGGGGCCTAAAACGCGGGGCTACACCTTC
NA | TRBJ2-3 | NA | TRBV4-1 | CASSQKGHPSTDTQYF | TGCGCCAGCAGCCAAAAGGGACATCCTAGCACAGATACGCAGTATTTT
TRBD2 | TRBJ2-3 | once | TRBV3-1/TRBV3-2 | CASRRRLAGVEDTQYF | TGTGCCAGCAGACGGCGACTAGCGGGAGTAGAAGATACGCAGTATTTT
NA | TRBJ1-1 | NA | TRBV5-6 | CASSPPWGTTEAFF | TGTGCCAGCAGCCCCCCCTGGGGGACCACTGAAGCTTTCTTT
NA | TRBJ2-1 | NA | TRBV19 | CASSIRNSGNEQFF | TGTGCCAGTAGTATAAGAAATTCGGGCAATGAGCAGTTCTTC
NA | TRBJ1-4 | NA | TRBV28 | CASSLSGGNNEKLFF | TGTGCCAGCAGTTTATCTGGCGGAAATAATGAAAAACTGTTTTTT
NA | TRBJ1-6 | NA | TRBV9 | CASSVAEGNSPLHF | TGTGCCAGCAGCGTAGCGGAGGGGAACTCACCCCTCCACTTT
NA | TRBJ1-1 | NA | TRBV19 | CASRPTGKTEAFF | TGTGCCAGTAGACCTACAGGGAAGACTGAAGCTTTCTTT
TRBD1 | TRBJ2-7 | NA | TRBV2 | CASSGDSSYEQYF | TGTGCCAGCAGTGGGGACAGCTCCTACGAGCAGTACTTC
NA | TRBJ2-2 | few | TRBV23-1 | CASSYRGGPGELFF | TGCGCCAGCAGTTATAGGGGGGGTCCCGGGGAGCTGTTTTTT
NA | TRBJ1-3 | NA | TRBV2 | CASSQDSGNTIYF | TGTGCCAGCAGTCAGGACTCTGGAAACACCATATATTTT
TRBD2 | TRBJ2-7 | NA | TRBV28 | CASSSSGTYEQYF | TGTGCCAGCAGTTCTAGCGGAACCTACGAGCAGTACTTC
TRBD2 | TRBJ2-1 | NA | TRBV28 | CASSLGGSTYNEQFF | TGTGCCAGCAGTTTGGGCGGGAGTACCTACAATGAGCAGTTCTTC
NA | TRBJ1-2 | once | TRBV19 | CASSWGQGYGYTF | TGTGCCAGTAGTTGGGGACAAGGATATGGCTACACCTTC
TRBD1 | TRBJ2-5 | NA | TRBV5-4 | CASSLEALDRLYF | TGTGCCAGCAGCTTGGAAGCGTTGGACAGGCTGTACTTC
NA | TRBJ2-7 | few | TRBV19 | CASTILFPSRYEQYF | TGTGCCAGTACGATCCTGTTCCCATCCCGGTACGAGCAGTACTTC
NA | TRBJ1-1 | NA | TRBV4-1 | CASSHGPNTEAFF | TGCGCCAGCAGCCACGGTCCAAACACTGAAGCTTTCTTT
NA | TRBJ1-6 | NA | TRBV6-5 | CASRVPSYNSPLHF | TGTGCCAGCAGGGTCCCATCCTATAATTCACCCCTCCACTTT
TRBD1 | TRBJ1-1 | once | TRBV11-2 | CASSWDRGKTEAFF | TGTGCCAGCAGTTGGGACAGGGGAAAAACTGAAGCTTTCTTT
NA | TRBJ1-1 | NA | TRBV3-1/TRBV3-2 | CASSKLPGPYTEAFF | TGTGCCAGCAGCAAACTCCCGGGCCCCTACACTGAAGCTTTCTTT
TRBD1 | TRBJ1-2 | NA | TRBV29-1 | CSVEDPLRGRDGYTF | TGCAGCGTTGAAGATCCCCTCAGGGGGCGTGATGGCTACACCTTC
NA | TRBJ2-7 | NA | TRBV19 | CASSEYQAYEQYF | TGTGCCAGTAGTGAATATCAGGCCTACGAGCAGTACTTC
TRBD1 | TRBJ2-2 | few | TRBV24-1 | CATRTGGETGELFF | TGTGCCACCAGGACAGGGGGCGAAACCGGGGAGCTGTTTTTT
NA | TRBJ1-2 | few | TRBV6-5 | CASSMGGNYGYTF | TGTGCCAGCAGTATGGGAGGGAACTATGGCTACACCTTC
NA | TRBJ2-2 | NA | TRBV5-1 | CASSHNTGELFF | TGCGCCAGCAGCCATAACACGGGGGAGCTGTTTTTT
NA | TRBJ1-1 | NA | TRBV19 | CASSIGVESTEAFF | TGTGCCAGTAGTATAGGAGTTGAGAGCACTGAAGCTTTCTTT
NA | TRBJ1-2 | NA | TRBV5-6 | CASSLSRGGAGYTF | TGTGCCAGCAGCTTGTCAAGGGGAGGGGCTGGCTACACCTTC
TRBD2 | TRBJ2-2 | NA | TRBV9 | CASSVKPEGSQLAGGYTGELFF | TGTGCCAGCAGCGTAAAACCGGAGGGGAGCCAACTAGCGGGAGGGTACACCGGGGAGCTGTTTTTT
NA | TRBJ1-1 | NA | TRBV30 | CAWSGAEAFF | TGTGCCTGGAGCGGGGCTGAAGCTTTCTTT
NA | TRBJ2-7 | NA | TRBV2 | CASSGSQGYANEQYF | TGTGCCAGCAGTGGGTCACAAGGGTACGCGAACGAGCAGTACTTC
NA | TRBJ1-6 | NA | TRBV11-2 | CASSAGSRDSPLHF | TGTGCCAGCTCCGCAGGGAGTCGGGATTCACCCCTCCACTTT
NA | TRBJ2-1 | few | TRBV7-3 | CASSPGINNEQFF | TGTGCCAGCAGCCCGGGCATTAACAATGAGCAGTTCTTC
NA | TRBJ1-5 | large | TRBV2 | CASSGDLGNQPQHF | TGTGCCAGCAGCGGGGACTTGGGGAATCAGCCCCAGCATTTT
TRBD1 | TRBJ2-7 | NA | TRBV3-1/TRBV3-2 | CASSRTGHEYEQYF | TGTGCCAGCAGCCGGACAGGACACGAATACGAGCAGTACTTC
TRBD1 | TRBJ1-5 | NA | TRBV4-1 | CASSQDRAGGQPQHF | TGCGCCAGCAGCCAAGATAGGGCAGGGGGTCAGCCCCAGCATTTT
TRBD2 | TRBJ2-3 | NA | TRBV5-1 | CASSFGLAGGTTTDTQYF | TGCGCCAGCAGCTTCGGACTAGCGGGAGGTACAACCACAGATACGCAGTATTTT
NA | TRBJ2-3 | NA | TRBV5-1 | CASSYRTGTDTQYF | TGCGCCAGCAGTTATAGGACTGGGACAGATACGCAGTATTTT
TRBD2 | TRBJ2-7 | NA | TRBV28 | CASSSGRLEQYF | TGTGCCAGCAGTAGCGGGAGGCTCGAGCAGTACTTC
TRBD2 | TRBJ2-1 | NA | TRBV5-1 | CASSWTSGYNEQFF | TGCGCCAGCAGCTGGACTAGCGGCTACAATGAGCAGTTCTTC
NA | TRBJ1-1 | many | TRBV3-1/TRBV3-2 | CASSLGRGRNTEAFF | TGTGCCAGCAGCCTCGGGCGGGGGAGGAACACTGAAGCTTTCTTT
NA | TRBJ2-3 | NA | TRBV7-2 | CASSLTAGTDTQYF | TGTGCCAGCAGCTTGACAGCGGGCACAGATACGCAGTATTTT
TRBD2 | TRBJ2-7 | NA | TRBV7-8 | CASSLDSSGGAYEQYF | TGTGCCAGCAGCTTAGATTCCAGCGGGGGAGCCTACGAGCAGTACTTC
TRBD1 | TRBJ2-7 | NA | TRBV9 | CASSPAWGTGAGEQYF | TGTGCCAGCAGTCCTGCATGGGGGACAGGAGCCGGCGAGCAGTACTTC
TRBD1 | TRBJ1-1 | few | TRBV2 | CASKNRGPEETFF | TGTGCCAGCAAAAACAGGGGCCCAGAGGAAACTTTCTTT